Following are 5 T cell receptor beta chains from one sample sequenced in a study of regulatory T cells in long-lasting Graves disease. Investigators prepared the TCR beta libraries by applying iRepertoire HTBI primers and Arm-PCR of CDR3 regions. TCRdb fed the multiplex PCR reads into MiXCR, producing one record per CDR3 protein. The data contain about 350,000 distinct CDR3 sequences, 16% of them singletons. As to time point: newly diagnosed GD, antithyroid drugs for less than 3 months. Extracted PBMC RNA gave rise to the TCR library. This sample also appeared in a second study, on T cells in Graves' hyperthyroidism and ophthalmopathy.

The sequences come from peripheral blood mononuclear cells (PBMCs), collected at new diagnosis, from a patient treated with antithyroid drugs. These TCRs come from a woman younger than 30 with Graves disease.

This clonotype was counted many times. The chain carries TRBV2 and TRBJ2-7; perhaps TRBD1 as D (6 bases). Germline V gives CDR1 SNHLY, CDR2 FYNNEI. The CDR3 consists of 12 residues. V was pared by 7 bases and J by 2 bases, with 9 bases between. CDR3 residues: CASKDSTYEQYF. The CDR3 DNA reads as TGTGCCAGCAAGGACAGCACCTACGAGCAGTACTTC.

This clonotype has ten or more counts. V gene TRBV5-1 combines with J gene TRBJ2-3; 9 bases map to TRBD1. The CDR3 extends over 15 amino acids. Trimming removed 2 bases from V and 4 bases from J; junction bases left unmatched: 5. Per the germline V gene, CDR1 is SGHRS and CDR2 is YFSETQ. CDR3 loop: CASSLTGGEADTQYF. In DNA form, the CDR3 reads TGCGCCAGCAGCTTAACAGGGGGCGAGGCAGATACGCAGTATTTT.

This clonotype was recorded many times. The V call is TRBV7-3, the J call TRBJ2-7; D is perhaps TRBD1 (5 bases). CDR3 length equals 15 residues. V gave up 1 base and J gave up 1 base, with 11 bases separating them. Germline V gene lookup returns CDR1 SGHTA and CDR2 FQGTGA. The CDR3 region is CASSLRGTGSYEQYF. CDR3 nucleotides: TGTGCCAGCAGCTTAAGAGGAACAGGATCCTACGAGCAGTACTTC.

This clonotype appeared many times. The genes are TRBV30 and TRBJ2-7; 7 bases agree with TRBD1. Germline V gene lookup returns CDR1 GTSNPN and CDR2 SVGIG (reference sequence). The junction had 7 bases not matched to a gene; V was cut back by 3 bases and J by 5 bases. This CDR3 spans 13 amino acids. The CDR3 bases are TGTGCCTGGAGGACCCGACAGGGCCACGAGCAGTACTTC. This sequence encodes CAWRTRQGHEQYF.

This clonotype has ten or more counts. The rearrangement joins TRBV5-4 to TRBJ2-3; TRBD2 matches 13 bases. Germline CDR1 is SGHNT and CDR2 is YYREEE (reference sequence). The junction had 3 bases not matched to a gene; V was cut back by 4 bases and J by 1 base. This CDR3 is 16 amino acids long. The CDR3 reads CASSEGTSGGTDTQYF. CDR3 nucleotides: TGTGCCAGCAGCGAAGGGACTAGCGGGGGCACAGATACGCAGTATTTT.